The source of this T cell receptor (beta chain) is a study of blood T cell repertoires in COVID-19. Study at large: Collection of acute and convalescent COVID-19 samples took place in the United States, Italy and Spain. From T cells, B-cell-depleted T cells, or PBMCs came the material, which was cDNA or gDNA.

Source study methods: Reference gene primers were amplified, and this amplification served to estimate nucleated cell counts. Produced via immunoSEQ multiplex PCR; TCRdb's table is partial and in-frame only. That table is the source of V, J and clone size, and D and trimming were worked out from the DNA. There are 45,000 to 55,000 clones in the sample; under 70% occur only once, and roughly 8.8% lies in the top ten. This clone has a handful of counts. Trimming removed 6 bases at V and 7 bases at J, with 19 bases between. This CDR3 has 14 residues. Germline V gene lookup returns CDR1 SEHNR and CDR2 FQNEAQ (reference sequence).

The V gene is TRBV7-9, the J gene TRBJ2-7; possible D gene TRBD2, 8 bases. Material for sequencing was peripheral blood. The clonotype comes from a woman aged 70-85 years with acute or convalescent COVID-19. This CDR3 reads CASRKEGASGEQYF. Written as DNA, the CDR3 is TGTGCCAGCAGGAAAGAGGGGGCTAGCGGGGAGCAGTACTTC. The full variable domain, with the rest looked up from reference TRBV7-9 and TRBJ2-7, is DTGVSQNPRHKITKRGQNVTFRCDPISEHNRLYWYRQTLGQGPEFLTYFQNEAQLEKSRLLSDRFSAERPKGSFSTLEIQRTEQGDSAMYLCASRKEGASGEQYFGPGTRLTVT.